A single sample gave rise to the 5 T cell receptor beta chains below, sequenced in a study of cytomegalovirus exposure and HLA in healthy donors. Primers: 60 Vbeta forward and 13 Jbeta reverse. The protocol was immunoSEQ multiplex PCR, while the TCRdb copy is restricted to in-frame clones and leaves out a portion. The repertoire includes approximately 120,000 clones, around three quarters of them detected once, and around 3.6% sits in the top ten. Input material: PBMCs. The receptors were sampled from a man aged 40-49 years in good health and CMV-seronegative.

The chain recombines TRBV5-8 with TRBJ1-2, with 7 nucleotides matching TRBD1. Germline CDR1 is SGHTS and CDR2 is YDEGEE. This CDR3 region has 14 residues. Trimming removed 0 bases from V and 7 bases from J; junction bases left unmatched: 6. The CDR3, as DNA: TGTGCCAGCAGCTTGGAGGACAGGCTCTCTGGCTACACCTTC. This sequence encodes CASSLEDRLSGYTF.

The rearrangement joins TRBV5-1 to TRBJ2-7, with TRBD1 matching over 7 bases. Germline V gene data show CDR1 as SGHRS and CDR2 as YFSETQ. The junction had 10 bases not matched to a gene; V was cut back by 5 bases and J by 2 bases. CDR3 length: 15 amino acids. The CDR3 loop is CASRPPGTAPYEQYF. The CDR3 DNA follows: TGCGCCAGCAGACCACCCGGGACAGCTCCCTACGAGCAGTACTTC.

This rearrangement joins TRBV7-9 to TRBJ1-3; possible D gene TRBD1, 6 bases. The CDR3 is 16 residues long. The V and J ends lost 5 bases and 0 bases respectively, with 14 bases between them. CDR1 is SEHNR, CDR2 FQNEAQ, per germline (reference sequence). The CDR3 spells CASSGGGRDSGNTIYF. In nucleotides, the CDR3 is TGTGCCAGCAGCGGGGGCGGAAGAGACTCTGGAAACACCATATATTTT.

The V and J genes are TRBV5-4 and TRBJ2-7; TRBD1 might be the D (8 bases). CDR1 is SGHNT, CDR2 YYREEE, per germline (reference sequence). The CDR3 is 15 residues long. With 4 bases removed from V and 6 bases from J, the gap between germline ends came to 20 bases. CDR3 DNA: TGTGCCAGCAGCCGTTTATGGACAGGGAGGGCCGAGCAGTACTTC. It specifies CASSRLWTGRAEQYF. Full variable domain (outside the CDR3, taken from reference TRBV5-4 and TRBJ2-7): ETGVTQSPTHLIKTRGQQVTLRCSSQSGHNTVSWYQQALGQGPQFIFQYYREEENGRGNFPPRFSGLQFPNYSSELNVNALELDDSALYLCASSRLWTGRAEQYFGPGTRLTVT.

This clone was recorded a few times. This sequence joins TRBV5-6 and TRBJ2-7; D remains ambiguous. Germline lookup yields CDR1 SGHDT and CDR2 YYEEEE. The CDR3 covers 14 residues. Trimming took off 0 bases at V and 4 bases at J, with 11 bases between the two ends. The CDR3 bases are TGTGCCAGCAGCTTGGCGGAGATTGAGTACGAGCAGTACTTC. This sequence encodes CASSLAEIEYEQYF.